The present entry profiles one TCR beta chain with its context. The antigen is unknown. The data originate from a study of T cell responses to AZD1222 COVID-19 vaccine. Germline CDR1 and CDR2: LNHDA and SQIVND (reference sequence). Trimming took 6 bases from V and 8 from J, leaving 16 bases between them. The CDR3 length is 14 residues. Findings and limits, study-wide: There were mostly white British donors and more females than males, and clonal diversity was possibly underestimated. Researchers took repertoire samples only after the peak T cell response had come. Vaccine-associated CD4 TCRs spanned spike, dominant at 160-218 and 743-854. Seropositive AZD1222 recipients at baseline numbered only five to seven.

Profiling relied on immunoSEQ multiplex PCR, and the TCRdb table lists in-frame clones only, not all of them. The sample shows approximately 220,000 clones, under 95% of them seen only once. This chain connects TRBV19 to TRBJ1-4, with a weak D call TRBD1 (6 bases). This sequence was found in an adult in good health. The sample in question was peripheral blood, obtained on day 0 of MenACWY control vaccination. CDR3 bases: TGTGCCAGTAGGACCCCAGGGGTGGGGGAAAAACTGTTTTTT. Translated, it gives CASRTPGVGEKLFF.